Shown below are 13 T cell receptor beta chains from a single sample sequenced in a study of T cell responses to AZD1222 COVID-19 vaccine (TCRdb year 2021). What this sample's time point label stands for: baseline before first vaccination. The library was prepared using the immunoSEQ multiplex PCR assay. The table comes from immuneACCESS by way of TCRdb, which keeps in-frame sequences with V and J called. Part of the clones is missing from these tables; in studies checked, under half for an unresolved V gene and the rest for unknown reasons. The sample table records about 120,000 clones; 85% to 95% of these occur just once. The ten top clones hold about 2.7% of the sample. The sequences come from peripheral blood, collected on day 0 of AZD1222 vaccination. The source is an adult in good health.

The rearrangement links TRBV3-1 (or the pseudogene TRBV3-2) to TRBJ1-1; 7 bases are a match to TRBD1. The V and J ends lost 0 bases and 10 bases, in that order; junction bases with no gene match: 8. The CDR3 contains 14 residues. CDR1 is LGHDT, CDR2 YNNKEL, per germline (reference sequence). DNA of the CDR3: TGTGCCAGCAGCCAAGAAGACAGGGAGAAAGGAGCTTTCTTT. Translating gives CASSQEDREKGAFF.

The chain uses TRBV28 and TRBJ2-2; D remains unclear. The V gene lost 2 bases and the J gene lost 3 bases, with 13 bases spanning the gap. CDR3 length equals 16 residues. CDR1 and CDR2 (germline): MDHEN, SYDVKM. The CDR3 spells CASSLKGRIYTGELFF. Here the CDR3 DNA reads TGTGCCAGCAGTTTAAAGGGCAGGATCTACACCGGGGAGCTGTTTTTT.

The chain has TRBV13 and TRBJ1-5; 8 nucleotides line up with TRBD1. CDR1 is PRHDT, CDR2 FYEKMQ, per germline (reference sequence). After removal of 8 bases from V and 7 bases from J, the junction contained 10 bases not matched to a gene. CDR3 size: 14 residues. DNA of the CDR3: TGTGCCAGCTCCTTTCAGGGGGCTGGCCAGCCCCAGCATTTT. Translating it yields CASSFQGAGQPQHF. Filled out from reference TRBV13 and TRBJ1-5, the complete variable domain reads AAGVIQSPRHLIKEKRETATLKCYPIPRHDTVYWYQQGPGQDPQFLISFYEKMQSDKGSIPDRFSAQQFSDYHSELNMSSLELGDSALYFCASSFQGAGQPQHFGDGTRLSIL.

The chain is built from TRBV7-9 and TRBJ2-3, with D perhaps being TRBD1 or TRBD2 (5 bases each). The CDR3 runs to 16 residues. Germline lookup yields CDR1 SEHNR and CDR2 FQNEAQ (reference sequence). V lost 5 bases and J lost 6, with 21 bases in between. In nucleotides, the CDR3 is TGTGCCAGCAGCCGCGCCCGGGACCCAGATCCCGATACGCAGTATTTT. Translation: CASSRARDPDPDTQYF.

The chain uses TRBV11-3 and TRBJ2-7; D not certain. Germline V gene lookup returns CDR1 SGHNT and CDR2 YENEEA. This CDR3 contains 15 residues. Trimming left V 3 bases short and J 0 bases short, with 12 bases between. This CDR3 reads CASSFLRKSSYEQYF. CDR3 nucleotides: TGTGCCAGCAGCTTTTTGAGGAAAAGCTCCTACGAGCAGTACTTC.

The chain couples TRBV9 to TRBJ1-1; D gene uncertain. CDR1 and CDR2 (germline): SGDLS, YYNGEE. Trimming cost V 2 bases and J 4 bases, with 9 bases left between them. The CDR3 totals 13 residues. The CDR3 DNA is TGTGCCAGCAGCGTGTATCTAAGCACTGAAGCTTTCTTT. This translates into CASSVYLSTEAFF. Looking up the rest from reference TRBV9 and TRBJ1-1 gives the full variable domain: DSGVTQTPKHLITATGQRVTLRCSPRSGDLSVYWYQQSLDQGLQFLIQYYNGEERAKGNILERFSAQQFPDLHSELNLSSLELGDSALYFCASSVYLSTEAFFGQGTRLTVV.

This clone came up once. The chain employs TRBV29-1 and TRBJ2-1; D could derive from TRBD1 or TRBD2 (6 bases each). The CDR3 totals 15 residues. The germline CDR1 and CDR2 sequences are SQVTM and ANQGSEA. V lost 6 bases, J lost 0 bases, and 15 bases lay in between. CDR3 bases: TGCAGCGTCCCGGGGGCTACTAGCTCCTACAATGAGCAGTTCTTC. Protein product: CSVPGATSSYNEQFF.

This sequence joins TRBV18 and TRBJ1-5; TRBD1 aligns across 8 bases. CDR3 size: 17 residues. The germline CDR1 and CDR2 sequences are KGHSH and LQKENI. The V segment lost 2 bases and the J segment 6 bases; nucleotides outside the gene matches: 12. The CDR3 coding sequence is TGTGCCAGCTCACCAAGCATGTCGCAGGGGGCCGGTCAGCCCCAGCATTTT. It specifies CASSPSMSQGAGQPQHF.

The rearrangement joins TRBV11-2 to TRBJ2-5; D remains unclear. Trimming removed 3 bases from V and 4 bases from J, with 12 bases in between. The CDR3 extends over 14 amino acids. The germline gives CDR1 SGHAT, CDR2 FQNNGV. CDR3 nucleotides: TGTGCCAGCAGCTTTTTCTCAATGGGAGAGACCCAGTACTTC. Amino acid sequence: CASSFFSMGETQYF.

CDR3 sequence (DNA): TGTGCCAGCAGCCGACAGGGTGACGGCCGCGGTCAGCCCCAGCATTTT. Translated, it gives CASSRQGDGRGQPQHF. This sequence joins TRBV7-8 and TRBJ1-5, with TRBD1 identical over 7 bases. Per germline, CDR1 SGHVS and CDR2 FQNEAQ. V gave up 5 bases and J gave up 6 bases; unmatched junction bases: 13. This CDR3 has 16 residues.

V usage is TRBV3-1 (or the pseudogene TRBV3-2) and J usage is TRBJ1-4, with a tentative D call TRBD1 (5 bases). Germline V gene lookup returns CDR1 LGHDT and CDR2 YNNKEL (reference sequence). The CDR3 contains 15 residues. The V gene lost 1 base and the J gene lost 5 bases, with 11 bases spanning the gap. CDR3 sequence: CASSQGEGMNEKLFF. The CDR3, as DNA: TGTGCCAGCAGCCAAGGGGAGGGGATGAATGAAAAACTGTTTTTT.

This sequence joins TRBV6-2 or TRBV6-3 and TRBJ1-1; D is undetermined. Germline V lookup: CDR1 MNHEY, CDR2 SVGEGT. The CDR3 runs to 13 residues. V was pared by 4 bases and J by 1 base, with 7 bases between. The CDR3: CASSFEQNTEAFF. In DNA, the CDR3 is TGTGCCAGCAGTTTCGAGCAGAACACTGAAGCTTTCTTT.

This clone was found once. The CDR3 region is CASQELAGEGYTQYF. CDR3 coding DNA: TGTGCCAGCCAGGAGCTGGCAGGGGAAGGATATACGCAGTATTTT. The genes are TRBV6-5 and TRBJ2-3; perhaps TRBD1 as D (6 bases). The germline V gene has CDR1 MNHEY and CDR2 SVGAGI. The length of the CDR3 is 15 residues. The V end was cut by 8 bases, the J end by 7 bases, with 22 bases between.